The 24 T cell receptor beta chains presented below share a single source sample, sequenced in a study of Ad26.COV2.S vaccination and SARS-CoV-2 variants. Clones were sequenced by immunoSEQ multiplex PCR, and TCRdb holds only the in-frame ones, with some missing. The profile shows fewer than 800,000 clones, about 89% of them singletons. Stated treatment: around 19 received Ad26.COV2.S at low or high dose, single or two shots; 5 received placebo; per-sample allocation not given. Sampling was done on day 63 after the first vaccine or placebo injection. Specimen: peripheral blood, collected in a trial of Ad26.COV2.S vaccine versus placebo. The receptors shown here come from a person aged 18-65 years who received the Ad26.COV2.S COVID-19 vaccine or a placebo.

The V and J genes are TRBV30 and TRBJ1-6; D ambiguous. This CDR3 region has 9 residues. Germline V gene data show CDR1 as GTSNPN and CDR2 as SVGIG (reference sequence). V was trimmed by 6 bases and J by 7 bases, leaving 1 base between them. This CDR3 reads CACNSPLHF. The CDR3 DNA follows: TGTGCCTGCAATTCACCCCTCCACTTT.

This chain joins TRBV6-5 and TRBJ2-1; 8 positions match TRBD1. With 5 bases clipped from V and 7 bases from J, the junction kept 7 bases outside the gene matches. Looked up from germline, CDR1 is MNHEY and CDR2 is SVGAGI. The CDR3 runs 14 residues. CDR3 sequence: CASSRTGLGNEQFF. CDR3 coding DNA: TGTGCCAGCAGTCGGACAGGGTTAGGAAATGAGCAGTTCTTC.

This sequence joins TRBV10-1 and TRBJ1-4; D gene unclear. CDR1 is WNHNN and CDR2 is SYGVQD in the germline V gene (reference sequence). Trimming cost V 10 bases and J 6 bases, with 15 bases left between them. This CDR3 is 13 amino acids long. As DNA, the CDR3 is TGCGCCATTAGTCCGGGATCCCATGAAAAACTGTTTTTT. Translation gives CAISPGSHEKLFF.

This clone was detected only once. The chain employs TRBV5-6 and TRBJ2-5, with 7 bases matching TRBD1. From germline, CDR1 is SGHDT and CDR2 YYEEEE. The CDR3 runs to 15 residues. Trimming took 4 bases from V and 3 from J; bases not matched to a gene: 9. CDR3 sequence reads: CASSPSTGSEETQYF. The CDR3 DNA reads TGTGCCAGCAGCCCCTCGACAGGGTCGGAAGAGACCCAGTACTTC. The variable domain in full, with the rest retrieved from reference TRBV5-6 and TRBJ2-5, is DAGVTQSPTHLIKTRGQQVTLRCSPKSGHDTVSWYQQALGQGPQFIFQYYEEEERQRGNFPDRFSGHQFPNYSSELNVNALLLGDSALYLCASSPSTGSEETQYFGPGTRLLVL.

The V call is TRBV19, the J call TRBJ2-3; TRBD2 matches 8 bases. CDR3 length equals 15 residues. Losses at the gene ends were 4 bases for V and 4 bases for J; bases not matched to a gene: 7. Germline V CDR1 and CDR2: LNHDA, SQIVND (reference sequence). The CDR3, as DNA: TGTGCCAGTAGTAGGAGCGGGAGTTTCGCAGATACGCAGTATTTT. It translates to CASSRSGSFADTQYF.

This chain joins TRBV5-1 and TRBJ1-2; 8 positions agree with TRBD1. The CDR3 covers 16 residues. The J segment lost 7 bases and the V segment lost 4 bases, leaving 15 bases of the junction unmatched. The germline V gene has CDR1 SGHRS and CDR2 YFSETQ. CDR3 protein: CASSPSDPDRAGGYTF. CDR3 DNA: TGCGCCAGCAGCCCGTCGGACCCGGACAGGGCGGGTGGCTACACCTTC.

The J gene is TRBJ1-4, the V gene TRBV18; D gene ambiguous. The germline CDR1 and CDR2 sequences are KGHSH and LQKENI. V dropped 1 base and J dropped 5 bases, with 14 bases sitting between them. This CDR3 contains 16 residues. CDR3 in amino acids: CASSPRSQDQNEKLFF. DNA of the CDR3: TGTGCCAGCTCACCACGGTCCCAGGACCAGAATGAAAAACTGTTTTTT.

This clone was detected only once. The chain joins TRBV30 to TRBJ1-1, with D hard to call. The germline gives CDR1 GTSNPN, CDR2 SVGIG (reference sequence). V lost 0 bases, J lost 1 base, and 9 bases lay in between. The length of the CDR3 is 14 residues. The CDR3 nucleotides read TGTGCCTGGAGTGTCGCGGGGAAGAACACTGAAGCTTTCTTT. Translating gives CAWSVAGKNTEAFF.

V usage is TRBV7-8 and J usage is TRBJ1-5, with 9 bases that match TRBD1. Trimming took 1 base from V and 7 from J; bases not matched to a gene: 2. Looked up from germline, CDR1 is SGHVS and CDR2 is FQNEAQ. The CDR3 spans 14 residues. Written as DNA, the CDR3 is TGTGCCAGCAGCTTAGTCACAGGGGGCCAGCCCCAGCATTTT. Protein: CASSLVTGGQPQHF.

This clone was recorded a few times. The rearrangement links TRBV18 to TRBJ2-7, with D uncertain. The CDR3 length is 13 residues. The V gene lost 2 bases and the J gene lost 2 bases, with 7 bases spanning the gap. Germline loops: CDR1 KGHSH, CDR2 LQKENI. CDR3: CASSPGKPYEQYF. DNA for the CDR3: TGTGCCAGCTCACCAGGGAAGCCCTACGAGCAGTACTTC.

CDR3: CASSLFGNTGELFF. CDR3 nucleotide sequence: TGTGCCAGCAGCTTATTCGGTAACACCGGGGAGCTGTTTTTT. This sequence joins TRBV7-9 and TRBJ2-2, with D uncertain. Germline V lookup: CDR1 SEHNR, CDR2 FQNEAQ (reference sequence). CDR3 length: 14 residues. Trimming removed 2 bases at V and 2 bases at J, with 6 bases between.

This chain links TRBV2 with TRBJ1-4; D gene ambiguous. The length of the CDR3 is 12 residues. V was cut by 4 bases and J by 7 bases, with 7 bases left in between. Germline loops: CDR1 SNHLY, CDR2 FYNNEI. The CDR3 here is CASSARGEKLFF. CDR3 coding DNA: TGTGCCAGCAGTGCCCGGGGTGAAAAACTGTTTTTT.

This chain connects TRBV3-1 (or the pseudogene TRBV3-2) to TRBJ2-1; D is ambiguous. Looked up from germline, CDR1 is LGHDT and CDR2 is YNNKEL (reference sequence). The germline V and J ends were trimmed by 5 bases and 7 bases, with 6 bases remaining between them. The CDR3 contains 11 residues. The CDR3 region is CASSSRNEQFF. CDR3 DNA: TGTGCCAGCAGCTCCAGGAATGAGCAGTTCTTC.

The J gene is TRBJ2-7, the V gene TRBV18, with 7 bases aligning to TRBD1. Unmatched junction bases numbered 6, after V lost 5 bases and J lost 5 bases. Germline V CDR1 and CDR2: KGHSH, LQKENI. This CDR3 is 13 amino acids long. CDR3 bases: TGTGCCAGCTCATTGACAGGGTCCAACGAGCAGTACTTC. Protein product: CASSLTGSNEQYF.

The chain has TRBV7-8 and TRBJ2-5; 11 nucleotides agree with TRBD2. The CDR3 has 16 residues. CDR1 SGHVS and CDR2 FQNEAQ come from the germline V gene. V trimming: 8 bases; J trimming: 2 bases; junction bases outside the gene matches: 10. CDR3 DNA: TGTGCCAGCGTCCTGGGGACTAGCGGAAGACAAGAGACCCAGTACTTC. Amino acids: CASVLGTSGRQETQYF.

CDR3 sequence (DNA): TGTGCCAGCAGCTCTACCTACGAGCAGTACTTC. This codes for CASSSTYEQYF. This chain uses TRBV5-5 with TRBJ2-7, with D unresolved. V shed 3 bases and J shed 2 bases, with 3 bases lying between them. Germline lookup yields CDR1 SGHKS and CDR2 YYEKEE (reference sequence). This CDR3 spans 11 amino acids.

This chain uses TRBV6-5 with TRBJ1-2; tentative D call: TRBD1 (6 bases). Looked up from germline, CDR1 is MNHEY and CDR2 is SVGAGI. Trimming shortened V by 5 bases and J by 0 bases, and 13 bases separated the two germline ends. The CDR3 sequence is 15 residues long. The CDR3 loop reads CASSTRQVSNYGYTF. The DNA of the CDR3 is TGTGCCAGCAGTACCCGACAGGTGTCTAACTATGGCTACACCTTC.

The rearrangement joins TRBV2 to TRBJ1-2; D gene ambiguous. The CDR3 loop spans 14 amino acids. Germline values: CDR1 SNHLY, CDR2 FYNNEI. With 6 bases removed from V and 8 bases from J, the gap between germline ends came to 19 bases. The CDR3 DNA follows: TGTGCCAGCAGGAACGACGGACGGTATATGGGCTACACCTTC. Translated: CASRNDGRYMGYTF.

The chain links TRBV12-5 to TRBJ2-3; TRBD2 agrees at 8 bases. Per the germline V gene, CDR1 is LGHNT and CDR2 is FRNRAP. The junction had 2 bases not matched to a gene; V was cut back by 3 bases and J by 0 bases. The CDR3 is 15 amino acids. CDR3 sequence reads: CASGLAGDSTDTQYF. DNA for the CDR3: TGTGCTAGTGGTTTAGCGGGGGACAGCACAGATACGCAGTATTTT.

J is TRBJ2-2 and V is TRBV4-3; 7 bases map to TRBD1. From germline, CDR1 is LGHNA and CDR2 YSLEER. This CDR3 spans 18 amino acids. J lost 6 bases, V lost 3 bases, and 16 bases had no gene match. CDR3 in DNA: TGCGCCAGCAGCCAGGAGATGGCCTTACAGGGGTTGGCCGGGGAGCTGTTTTTT. Encoded protein: CASSQEMALQGLAGELFF.

V and J are TRBV19 and TRBJ2-6, with 9 bases fitting TRBD1. Germline V gene sequence: CDR1 LNHDA, CDR2 SQIVND (reference sequence). Trimming removed 5 bases from V and 4 bases from J; junction bases left unmatched: 6. This CDR3 has 16 amino acids. The CDR3 bases are TGTGCCAGTAGTTCGACAGGGGGGGTAGGGGCCAACGTCCTGACTTTC. The encoded protein is CASSSTGGVGANVLTF.

For this clone: At the DNA level, this CDR3 is encoded by other sequences in the same sample as well. This CDR3 reads CASSYGRYNSPLHF. In DNA, the CDR3 is TGTGCCAGCAGTTACGGAAGATACAATTCACCCCTCCACTTT. The chain joins TRBV6-5 to TRBJ1-6; D uncertain. This CDR3 is built from 14 residues. Trimming left V 2 bases short and J 7 bases short, with 9 bases between. Germline V gene lookup returns CDR1 MNHEY and CDR2 SVGAGI.

The V gene is TRBV5-1, the J gene TRBJ2-7, with D possibly TRBD2 on 7 matching bases. The CDR3 is 16 residues long. Trimming shortened V by 4 bases and J by 4 bases, and 21 bases separated the two germline ends. The germline gives CDR1 SGHRS, CDR2 YFSETQ. The CDR3 DNA reads TGCGCCAGCAGCCCCCGGGGGGACATGGACTTTTACGAGCAGTACTTC. Translated, it gives CASSPRGDMDFYEQYF.

The CDR3 protein is CASSISSGSLEQFF. CDR3 bases: TGTGCCAGTAGTATATCATCGGGCAGTCTGGAGCAGTTCTTC. V is TRBV19 and J is TRBJ2-1; D is uncertain. The CDR3 extends over 14 amino acids. Germline CDR1 is LNHDA and CDR2 is SQIVND (reference sequence). The germline V and J ends were trimmed by 2 bases and 10 bases, with 15 bases remaining between them.